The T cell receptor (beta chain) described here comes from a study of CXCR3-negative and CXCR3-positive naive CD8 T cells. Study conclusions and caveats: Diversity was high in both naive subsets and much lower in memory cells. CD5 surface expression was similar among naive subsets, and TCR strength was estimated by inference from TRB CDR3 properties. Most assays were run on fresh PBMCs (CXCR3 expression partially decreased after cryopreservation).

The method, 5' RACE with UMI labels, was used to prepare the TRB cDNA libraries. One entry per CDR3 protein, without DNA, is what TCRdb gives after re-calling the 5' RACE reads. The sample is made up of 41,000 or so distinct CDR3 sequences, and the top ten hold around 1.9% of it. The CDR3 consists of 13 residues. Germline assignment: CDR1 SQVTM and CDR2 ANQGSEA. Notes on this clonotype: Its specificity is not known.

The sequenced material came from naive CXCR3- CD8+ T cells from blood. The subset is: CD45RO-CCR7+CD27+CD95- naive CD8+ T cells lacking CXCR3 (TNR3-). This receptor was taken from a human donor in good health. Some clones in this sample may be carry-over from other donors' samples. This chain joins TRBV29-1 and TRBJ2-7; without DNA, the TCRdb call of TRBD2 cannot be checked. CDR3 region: CSVGTAVEGEQYF.